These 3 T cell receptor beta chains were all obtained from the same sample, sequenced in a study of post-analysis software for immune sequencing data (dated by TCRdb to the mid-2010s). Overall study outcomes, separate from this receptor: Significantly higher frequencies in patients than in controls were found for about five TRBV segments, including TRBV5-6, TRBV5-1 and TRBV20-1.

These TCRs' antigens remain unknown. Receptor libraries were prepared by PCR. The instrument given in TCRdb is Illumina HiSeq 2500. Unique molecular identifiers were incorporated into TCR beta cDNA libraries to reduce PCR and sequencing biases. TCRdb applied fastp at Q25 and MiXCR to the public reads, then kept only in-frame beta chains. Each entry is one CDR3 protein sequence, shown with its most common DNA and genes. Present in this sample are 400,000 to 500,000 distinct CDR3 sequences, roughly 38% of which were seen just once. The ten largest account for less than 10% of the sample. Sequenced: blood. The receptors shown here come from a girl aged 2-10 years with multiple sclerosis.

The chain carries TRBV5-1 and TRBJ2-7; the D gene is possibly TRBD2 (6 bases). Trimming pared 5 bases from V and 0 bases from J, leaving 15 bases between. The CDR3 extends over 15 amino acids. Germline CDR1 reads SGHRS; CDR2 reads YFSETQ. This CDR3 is CASRSSGTVSYEQYF. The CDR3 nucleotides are TGCGCCAGCAGGTCATCCGGGACTGTCTCCTACGAGCAGTACTTC.

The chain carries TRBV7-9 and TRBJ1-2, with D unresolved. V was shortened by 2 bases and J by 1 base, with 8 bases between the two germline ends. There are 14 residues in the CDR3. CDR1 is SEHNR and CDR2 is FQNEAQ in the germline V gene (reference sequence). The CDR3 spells CASSLSHNNYGYTF. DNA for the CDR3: TGTGCCAGCAGCTTAAGTCATAATAACTATGGCTACACCTTC.

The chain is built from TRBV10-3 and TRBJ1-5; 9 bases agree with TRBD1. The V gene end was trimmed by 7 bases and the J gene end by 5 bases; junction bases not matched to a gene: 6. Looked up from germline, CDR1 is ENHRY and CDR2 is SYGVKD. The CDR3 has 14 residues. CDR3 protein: CAINGQGPDQPQHF. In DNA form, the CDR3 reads TGTGCCATCAATGGACAGGGGCCTGATCAGCCCCAGCATTTT.